This T cell receptor beta chain was obtained from a study of blood T cell repertoires in COVID-19. Assay: immunoSEQ multiplex PCR; the TCRdb copy retains only in-frame clones and omits some. The profile shows over 250,000 clones, about 90% of them singletons. Germline CDR1 LNHDA, CDR2 SQIVND (reference sequence). The CDR3 consists of 15 residues. Between the trimmed V and J ends, which lost 7 bases and 0 bases, there was a span of 13 bases. The chain has TRBV19 and TRBJ1-3; the D is unclear. This clonotype originated in a woman between 45 and 65 years old with COVID-19, enrolled during active disease. What was sequenced was peripheral blood. The CDR3 loop is CASTIPGSSGNTIYF. CDR3 coding DNA: TGTGCCAGTACCATCCCCGGGAGCTCTGGAAACACCATATATTTT.